This T cell receptor beta chain appears in the sequencing data of a study of immune heterogeneity within non-small cell lung tumors. Bulk tumor genomic DNA (about 590 ng per sample) served as template. The authors collected several far-apart biopsies from each primary tumor during surgery. Those enrolled were patients newly diagnosed with untreated non-small cell lung cancer and undergoing curative surgery. This clonotype appeared a few times. The TCR beta CDR3 region was amplified by multiplex PCR employing 32 V and 13 J primers. TCRdb ran MiXCR on the multiplex PCR reads and lists one entry per CDR3 protein. The sample records approximately 19,000 distinct CDR3 sequences, under 30% being singletons. V was cut by 3 bases and J by 1 base, with 8 bases left in between. Germline V gene lookup returns CDR1 SGHNT and CDR2 YYREEE (reference sequence). This CDR3 comprises 13 residues.

The chain couples TRBV5-4 to TRBJ2-7; either TRBD1 or TRBD2 may fit D (5 bases each). The sequencing input was lung tumor tissue. The source of this sequence is a middle-aged man with non-small cell lung cancer. This CDR3 reads CASSSGPSYEQYF. In DNA, the CDR3 is TGTGCCAGCAGCTCGGGACCTTCCTACGAGCAGTACTTC.